This TCR beta chain was identified during a study of blood T cell repertoires in COVID-19. Across the whole study: Sites across the United States, Italy and Spain contributed samples from acute and convalescent COVID-19. The cDNA or gDNA used as material had been derived from T cells, B-cell-depleted T cells, or PBMCs.

The V and J ends lost 6 bases and 4 bases, in that order; junction bases with no gene match: 9. Germline V CDR1 and CDR2: MGHDK, SYGVNS. This CDR3 is 15 amino acids long. Source study methods: Reference gene primer amplification in the assay estimated nucleated cell counts. Only in-frame clones appear in the TCRdb table, and some are missing; sequencing was by immunoSEQ multiplex PCR. That table furnishes V, J and clone size, whereas the DNA furnished D and trimming. Of some 97,000 clones listed, around four fifths are singletons. Sequencing was carried out using peripheral blood. The TCR sequence derives from a woman between 65 and 79 years old with acute or convalescent COVID-19. The V call is TRBV25-1, the J call TRBJ2-5, with TRBD2 matching 9 bases. CDR3 DNA sequence: TGTGCCAGCAGCCGCCCGAGCGGGGGGCCAGAGACCCAGTACTTC. Encoded protein: CASSRPSGGPETQYF.